This T cell receptor beta chain was identified in a study of shared clonotypes between healthy human individuals (dated by TCRdb to 2020 to 2022). Study-wide context: The cohort included a few men and a couple of women between 18 and 49 years of age. For each donor, CD4 naive and CD4 memory were each given three plates, CD8 naive was given two plates, and CD8 memory was given one plate. Blood TCR repertoires of about 5 healthy adults were deeply sequenced to estimate repertoire size and the extent of clonotype sharing between individuals. Libraries were prepared and TCR repertoires were sequenced by different laboratories using diverse techniques, in order to increase sequencing depth and limit assay-specific biases. Per donor, leukapheresis produced somewhere between about 0.94 and 9 billion PBMCs.

Comment on this clone: The specificity of this receptor is unknown. Within one base of it there is no much larger clone, and no base qualities were kept.

The donors were healthy, HIV-negative adults with no recently reported acute infections or vaccinations. Only Caucasian adults living in Nashville, Tennessee, USA were represented among the donors. CD4+ T cells were enriched by magnetic negative selection, after which naive cells were positively selected on CD45RA and the negative fraction was taken as the memory subset. After blood collection by leukapheresis, PBMCs were isolated using Ficoll-Histopaque density gradient centrifugation and then cryopreserved in the vapor phase of liquid nitrogen. Analytical flow cytometry was used to check the purity and quantity of every magnetically sorted T cell population. Each sorted fraction had its genomic DNA isolated and then quantified by UV absorbance on a Nanodrop 2000c. Study-wide findings and limitations: When several donors were compared, the shared fraction of clonotypes was roughly 5% for naive CD4, around 3.6% for naive CD8, 2% to 2.5% for memory CD4, and around 0.37% for memory CD8. The small number of donors limited the genetic and exposure-history diversity represented. Incomplete sequencing was indicated by rarefaction of sorted-subset datasets, despite the large sequencing depth. Compared with non-shared clonotypes, clonotypes shared by all four sorted-subset donors had higher generation probabilities. Pairwise subsampling led to the expectation that sequencing depth would affect the degree of clonotype sharing among donors. Only blood was sampled, and tissue TCR repertoires likely differ from those in blood. Estimated clonotype richness was generally larger for naive than for memory subsets.

TCR CDR3 regions were amplified from genomic DNA by multiplex PCR using the deep immunoSEQ assay. Extracted genomic DNA from each cell subset was spread evenly across all wells of several immunoSEQ 96-well plates, with each plate serving as a replicate. For sorted subsets, roughly 200 ng genomic DNA, equal to 30,000 to 35,000 T cell genomes, was loaded into each replicate PCR. Purified libraries were quantified with a Qubit 3.0 fluorometer, sized on a Bioanalyzer 2100, and re-quantified with the KAPA Library Quantification kit. Every immunoSEQ 96-well plate was sequenced on a separate single-read 150-cycle Illumina NextSeq 550 flow cell. The study's processing was this. The immunoSEQ output contained only junctional sequences without quality scores, so filtering could not match that applied to full-length reads. To assign V/J genes and CDR3, sequences were annotated using PyIR, a Python wrapper for IgBLAST v1.9, with IMGT germline references. Reads were removed for weak V/J assignments (E-value above 1e-6), missing CDR3, stop codons, out-of-frame junctions, or ambiguous translated residues. V3J clonotypes were defined by identical inferred V gene, J gene, and CDR3 amino acid sequence. The percentage overlap between two repertoires was calculated by dividing the number of shared unique clonotypes by the size of the smaller repertoire. RTK rarefaction, the Chao1 estimator, and Recon v2.1 estimates of unobserved clonotypes were used to assess repertoire richness. For all TCRbeta clonotypes obtained by the gDNA method from a handful of donors, generation probabilities were computed with OLGA. TCRdb holds this immuneACCESS table with in-frame rearrangements only. Some clones are missing; in checked studies, unresolved V genes explain under half, and the rest has no known cause. D and trimming were read from the DNA, whereas the V and J calls and clone size are those reported in that table. For this sample there are about 2.4 million clones; roughly 93% appear just once. Roughly 0.36% of the sample is in the top ten clones.

The germline V gene gives CDR1 as SGHTA and CDR2 as FQGTGA. V and J are truncated by 5 bases and 3 bases respectively, leaving an intervening sequence of 13 bases. The CDR3 has 15 amino acids, counting the end cysteine and phenylalanine. Only the CDR3 portion is preserved as DNA: 45 bases, with reading frame beginning at the first base. The sequence came from a man younger than 35 in good health. Some clones in this sample may be carry-over from other donors' samples. The V and J segments used are TRBV7-3 and TRBJ2-2, with no confident D gene call. The sample was naive CD4+ T cells from PBMCs. Read against the paper, the sample's cell subset or site label means: CD45RA+ positively selected. The CDR3 amino acid sequence is: CASSPVALHTGELFF. The DNA sequence is as follows: TGTGCCAGCAGCCCTGTCGCTCTCCACACCGGGGAGCTGTTTTTT.